A few counts support the clone carrying this T cell receptor (beta chain). One end of the junction is discordant with germline, which a read error may explain. These data come from a study of blood T cells in healthy people across ages. Together with a sample-barcoded 5' primer, a J-beta primer mix was included in a second PCR lasting about 6 to 11 cycles. A single record per CDR3 protein comes from TCRdb applying MiXCR to the 5' RACE reads. The sample includes around 1,800,000 distinct CDR3 sequences, roughly 43% seen only once; the top ten take more than 20%. The CDR3 runs 14 residues. This sequence joins TRBV12-3 or TRBV12-4 and TRBJ2-1; no reliable D call. Sequences were obtained from blood. This sequence originates from a human donor in good health. In DNA form, the CDR3 reads TGTGCCAGCAGTCTTGTTCGGCAAGACGATGAGCAGTTTTTC. As protein: CASSLVRQDDEQFF.